This TCR beta chain was observed in a study of shared clonotypes between healthy human individuals. Whole-study findings and limits: Relative to memory subsets, naive subsets generally showed larger estimated richness. Among non-shared clonotypes, generation probabilities were lower than among those shared by all four donors.

A remark on this clone: As yet, its antigen is unknown. Other DNA sequences within the sample encode an identical CDR3.

The CDR3 sequence is 12 residues long. Germline lookup yields CDR1 SNHLY and CDR2 FYNNEI. Trimming pared 3 bases from V and 5 bases from J, leaving 7 bases between. The method was immunoSEQ multiplex PCR; TCRdb's version includes in-frame clones alone and lacks a portion of them. The sample carries 2 million or so clones, roughly 94% recorded once. The study drew its donors from healthy HIV-negative adults without recent acute infections or vaccinations. Splitting of CD4+ cells produced CD45RA+ naive and CD45RA-negative memory subsets. This receptor was taken from a man younger than 35 in good health. The sample comprised naive CD4+ T cells sorted from blood. This sample's subset: CD45RA+ positively selected. The chain carries TRBV2 and TRBJ1-1, with a possible D match to TRBD1 (5 bases). The CDR3 sequence: CASSEGGTEAFF. In DNA, the CDR3 is TGTGCCAGCAGTGAGGGGGGAACTGAAGCTTTCTTT.